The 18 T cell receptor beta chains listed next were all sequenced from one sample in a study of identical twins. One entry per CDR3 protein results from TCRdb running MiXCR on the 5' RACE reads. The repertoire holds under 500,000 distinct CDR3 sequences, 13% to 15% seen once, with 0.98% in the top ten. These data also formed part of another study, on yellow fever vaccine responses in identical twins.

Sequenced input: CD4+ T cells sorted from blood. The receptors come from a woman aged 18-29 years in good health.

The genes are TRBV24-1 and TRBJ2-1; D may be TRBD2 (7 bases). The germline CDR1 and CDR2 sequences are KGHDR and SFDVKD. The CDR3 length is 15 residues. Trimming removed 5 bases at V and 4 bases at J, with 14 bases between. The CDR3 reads CATSGRGGAYNEQFF. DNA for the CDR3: TGTGCCACCAGTGGTAGGGGGGGCGCGTACAATGAGCAGTTCTTC.

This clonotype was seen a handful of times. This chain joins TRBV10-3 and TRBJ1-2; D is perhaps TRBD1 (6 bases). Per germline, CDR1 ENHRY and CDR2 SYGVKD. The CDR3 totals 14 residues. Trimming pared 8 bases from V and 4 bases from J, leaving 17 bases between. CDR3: CAIRTDTFGYGYTF. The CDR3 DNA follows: TGTGCCATCCGGACAGATACCTTTGGCTATGGCTACACCTTC.

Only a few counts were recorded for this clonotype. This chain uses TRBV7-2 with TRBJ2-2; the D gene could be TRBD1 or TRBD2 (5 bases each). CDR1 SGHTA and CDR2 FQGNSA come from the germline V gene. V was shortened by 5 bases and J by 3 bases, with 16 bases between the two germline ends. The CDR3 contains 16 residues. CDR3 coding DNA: TGTGCCAGCAGCCCCCGGGGCAGTAGGCACACCGGGGAGCTGTTTTTT. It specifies CASSPRGSRHTGELFF.

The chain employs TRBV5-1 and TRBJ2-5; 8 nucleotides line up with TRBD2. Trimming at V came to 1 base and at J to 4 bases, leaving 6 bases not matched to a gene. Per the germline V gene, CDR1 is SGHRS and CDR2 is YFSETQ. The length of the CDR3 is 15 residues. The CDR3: CASSLRAGAGETQYF. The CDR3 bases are TGCGCCAGCAGCTTGAGAGCGGGAGCCGGAGAGACCCAGTACTTC.

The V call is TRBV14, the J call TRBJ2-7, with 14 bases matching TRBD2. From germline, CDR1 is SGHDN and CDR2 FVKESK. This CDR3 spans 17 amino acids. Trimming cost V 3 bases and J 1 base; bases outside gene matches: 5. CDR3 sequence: CASSQTSGGAWSYEQYF. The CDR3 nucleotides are TGTGCCAGCAGCCAGACTAGCGGGGGGGCCTGGTCCTACGAGCAGTACTTC.

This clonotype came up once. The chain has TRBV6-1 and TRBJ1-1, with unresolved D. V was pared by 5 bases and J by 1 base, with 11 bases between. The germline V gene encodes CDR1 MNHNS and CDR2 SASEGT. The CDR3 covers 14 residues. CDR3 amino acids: CASSRITGNTEAFF. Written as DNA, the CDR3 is TGTGCCAGCAGTCGAATTACCGGGAACACTGAAGCTTTCTTT.

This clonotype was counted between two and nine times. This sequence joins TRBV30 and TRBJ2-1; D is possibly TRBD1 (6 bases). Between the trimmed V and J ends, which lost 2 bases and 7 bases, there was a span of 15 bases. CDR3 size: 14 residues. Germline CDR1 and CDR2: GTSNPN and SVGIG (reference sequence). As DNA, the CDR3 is TGTGCCTGGAGTAACAGGGTGGTGGTAAATGAGCAGTTCTTC. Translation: CAWSNRVVVNEQFF.

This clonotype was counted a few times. Here the CDR3 DNA reads TGTGCCAGCAGTTCGATTCCGGGACGGGCTAAGAATGAGCAGTTCTTC. Amino acids: CASSSIPGRAKNEQFF. The chain couples TRBV28 to TRBJ2-1; D may be TRBD1 or TRBD2 (5 bases each). The germline V and J ends were trimmed by 4 bases and 7 bases, with 20 bases remaining between them. The length of the CDR3 is 16 residues. From germline, CDR1 is MDHEN and CDR2 SYDVKM.

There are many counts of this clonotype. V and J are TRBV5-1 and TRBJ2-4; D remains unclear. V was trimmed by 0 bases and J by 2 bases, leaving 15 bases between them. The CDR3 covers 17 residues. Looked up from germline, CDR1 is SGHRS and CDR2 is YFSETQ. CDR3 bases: TGCGCCAGCAGCTTGGGGCTCACCGTGAACCCCAAAAACATTCAGTACTTC. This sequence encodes CASSLGLTVNPKNIQYF.

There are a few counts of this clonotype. The CDR3 loop is CSARTGFYEQYF. The CDR3 DNA reads TGCAGCGCTCGGACAGGGTTCTACGAGCAGTACTTC. V usage is TRBV29-1 and J usage is TRBJ2-7; 8 nucleotides agree with TRBD1. Germline V gene sequence: CDR1 SQVTM, CDR2 ANQGSEA. The J segment lost 3 bases and the V segment lost 7 bases, leaving 5 bases of the junction unmatched. The CDR3 has 12 amino acids.

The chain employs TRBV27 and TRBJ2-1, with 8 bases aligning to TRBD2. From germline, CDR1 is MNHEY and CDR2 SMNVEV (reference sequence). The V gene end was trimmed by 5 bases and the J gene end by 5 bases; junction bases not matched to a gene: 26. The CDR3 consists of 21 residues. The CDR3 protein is CASSPILLAGRENPSDNEQFF. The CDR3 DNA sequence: TGTGCCAGCAGTCCGATCTTATTAGCGGGGAGAGAAAACCCCAGCGACAATGAGCAGTTCTTC.

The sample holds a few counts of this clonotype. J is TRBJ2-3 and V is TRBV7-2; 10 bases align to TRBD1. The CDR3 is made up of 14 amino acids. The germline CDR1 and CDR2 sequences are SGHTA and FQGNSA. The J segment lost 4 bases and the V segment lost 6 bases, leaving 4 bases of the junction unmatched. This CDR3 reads CASRWTGGADTQYF. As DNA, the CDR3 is TGTGCCAGCAGGTGGACAGGGGGGGCAGATACGCAGTATTTT.

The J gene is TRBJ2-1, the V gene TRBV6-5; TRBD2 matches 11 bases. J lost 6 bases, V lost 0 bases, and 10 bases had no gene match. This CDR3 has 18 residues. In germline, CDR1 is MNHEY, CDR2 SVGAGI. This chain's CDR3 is CASSYSAKTSGRVNEQFF. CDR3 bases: TGTGCCAGCAGTTACTCCGCTAAAACTAGCGGGAGAGTCAATGAGCAGTTCTTC.

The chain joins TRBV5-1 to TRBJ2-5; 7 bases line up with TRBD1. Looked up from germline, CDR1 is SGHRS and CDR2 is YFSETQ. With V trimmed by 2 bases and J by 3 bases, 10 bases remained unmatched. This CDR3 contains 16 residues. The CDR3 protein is CASSFPGTANKETQYF. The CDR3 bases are TGCGCCAGCAGCTTTCCCGGGACAGCTAATAAAGAGACCCAGTACTTC.

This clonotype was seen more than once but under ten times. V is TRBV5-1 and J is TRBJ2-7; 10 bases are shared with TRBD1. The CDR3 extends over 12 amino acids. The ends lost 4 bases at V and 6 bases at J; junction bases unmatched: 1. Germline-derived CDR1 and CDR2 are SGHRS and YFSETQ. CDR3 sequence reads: CASSGTGVEQYF. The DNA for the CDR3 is TGCGCCAGCAGCGGGACAGGGGTCGAGCAGTACTTC.

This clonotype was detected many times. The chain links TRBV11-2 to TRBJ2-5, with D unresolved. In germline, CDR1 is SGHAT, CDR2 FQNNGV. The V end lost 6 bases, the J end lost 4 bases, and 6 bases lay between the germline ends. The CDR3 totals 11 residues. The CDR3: CASSFVETQYF. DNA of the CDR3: TGTGCCAGCAGTTTTGTAGAGACCCAGTACTTC.

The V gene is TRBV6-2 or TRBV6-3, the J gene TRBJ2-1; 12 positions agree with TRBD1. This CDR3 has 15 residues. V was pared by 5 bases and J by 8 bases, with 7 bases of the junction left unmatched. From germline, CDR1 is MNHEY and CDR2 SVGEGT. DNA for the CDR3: TGTGCCAGCAGTACGGGGGGACAGGGGGCACATGAGCAGTTCTTC. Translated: CASSTGGQGAHEQFF.

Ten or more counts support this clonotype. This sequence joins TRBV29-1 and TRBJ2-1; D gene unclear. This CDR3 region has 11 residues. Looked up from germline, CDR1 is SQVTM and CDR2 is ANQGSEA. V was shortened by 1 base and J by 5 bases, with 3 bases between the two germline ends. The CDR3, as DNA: TGCAGCGTTGAAGCCCACAATGAGCAGTTCTTC. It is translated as CSVEAHNEQFF.